This T cell receptor beta chain was sequenced during a study of blood T cell repertoires in COVID-19. Whole-study context: Acute and convalescent COVID-19 samples came from the United States, Italy and Spain. In each case, the material was cDNA or gDNA derived from T cells, B-cell-depleted T cells, or PBMCs.

Seattle patients were enrolled during active infection and followed longitudinally. The CDR3 runs 16 residues. Germline-derived CDR1 and CDR2 are ENHRY and SYGVKD. Germline trimming cut 5 bases from V and 2 bases from J; bases unmatched to any gene: 6. Original processing notes: The authors estimated nucleated cell counts from reference gene primer amplification. The table came from immunoSEQ multiplex PCR; TCRdb's copy has only in-frame clones and leaves some out. The V and J calls and clone size come from that table; D and trimming were worked out from the DNA. The table records fewer than 450,000 clones, about 89% of them present only once.

The TCR was taken from a woman aged 50 to 65 with COVID-19, enrolled during active disease. V usage is TRBV10-3 and J usage is TRBJ2-7, with 13 bases fitting TRBD2. The sequenced sample was peripheral blood. CDR3 coding DNA: TGTGCCATCAGTACACTAGCGGGAGGGGAGGCCTACGAGCAGTACTTC. It codes for CAISTLAGGEAYEQYF.